What follows describes a single T cell receptor (beta chain). No antigen is known for it. No base quality information exists; no much larger clone differs at one position. Other DNA sequences in this specimen translate into the identical CDR3. The data were obtained in a study of T cell responses to AZD1222 COVID-19 vaccine (dated by TCRdb to about 2021). About the investigation overall: A total of more than 230 trial participants underwent TCR sequencing, of whom about 210 had received two doses of AZD1222 and around 25 had received two doses of the MenACWY control vaccine. Trial participants were enrolled by age into 18-55, 56-69 and 70-plus year subgroups, with approximately 150, 30 and 60 TCR-sequenced participants respectively. What the study reported, not specific to this receptor: Most participants were white British and females outnumbered males, and the authors suggested that clonal diversity may have been underestimated. After two AZD1222 doses, spike-specific TCR breadth and depth were significantly higher than at day 0 and than in MenACWY recipients. Epitopes outside the regions mutated in the B.1.351 and B.1.1.7 variants were reportedly recognized by nearly half of the unique spike-specific TCRs. The 56-69-year group was small, and its depth increase did not reach significance, likely because of low power. Only 5 to 7 AZD1222 recipients were SARS-CoV-2 seropositive at baseline, limiting conclusions about previously exposed vaccinees. No day 14 peak-response samples were available, so repertoires were characterized only after the peak T cell response. Vaccine-associated CD4 TCRs spanned the whole spike protein, with dominant responses in regions 160-218 and 743-854.

The germline V gene gives CDR1 as KGHSH and CDR2 as LQKENI. The CDR3 runs 12 amino acids, cysteine and phenylalanine included. The read is trimmed to its CDR3 DNA, 36 bases read in frame from base 1. V is shortened by 2 bases, J by 1 base, and the region joining them spans 2 bases. The CDR3 regions of human TCRbeta chains were subjected to immunosequencing. The paper's data handling went like this. Repertoire TCRs were checked for matches against a reference library of SARS-CoV-2-specific TCRs that had been generated using the MIRA antigen-specificity platform. Breadth meant the fraction of unique TCRs that were SARS-CoV-2-associated, whereas depth meant the fraction of total T cells that were SARS-CoV-2-associated. Using the MIRA data, every spike-specific TCR was mapped to the spike region that the TCR reacted to and assigned to either a CD4 or a CD8 class. Log10-transformed breadth and depth values were compared by one-way ANOVA with Sidak's multiple comparisons tests. The source is immuneACCESS, and TCRdb retained only in-frame sequences with V and J called. Part of the clones is not carried over; for the studies checked, unresolved V genes explain less than half of this, and the remainder is unexplained. V and J calls and clone size are those listed in that table; D and trimming were worked out from the DNA. This sample has over 100,000 clones in its table, and more than 75% of those were observed once. Approximately 3% of the sample is in the top ten clones.

The sample's time point, from its label and the paper: about 28 days (+/-7) after the second vaccine dose. According to the study, the label for this sample's treatment or condition signals: meningococcal conjugate vaccine given as trial control. Vaccinee samples came from UK trials COV001 and COV002, including a single-blind randomized controlled phase 2/3 trial of AZD1222 (ChAdOx1 nCoV-19) in healthy adults. Trial participant PBMC samples were collected at day 0 and day 28 after the second dose for TCRbeta chain sequencing. The chain joins TRBV18 to TRBJ2-5; there is no confident call for the D gene. Specimen: peripheral blood, collected 28 days after the second dose of the MenACWY control vaccine. The source is an adult who received the MenACWY meningococcal vaccine as a control. CDR3 loop: CASSPGQETQYF. The nucleotides are TGTGCCAGCTCACCAGGCCAAGAGACCCAGTACTTC. Joined to the reference TRBV18 and TRBJ2-5 proteins, this CDR3 gives the full variable domain: NAGVMQNPRHLVRRRGQEARLRCSPMKGHSHVYWYRQLPEEGLKFMVYLQKENIIDESGMPKERFSAEFPKEGPSILRIQQVVRGDSAAYFCASSPGQETQYFGPGTRLLVL.